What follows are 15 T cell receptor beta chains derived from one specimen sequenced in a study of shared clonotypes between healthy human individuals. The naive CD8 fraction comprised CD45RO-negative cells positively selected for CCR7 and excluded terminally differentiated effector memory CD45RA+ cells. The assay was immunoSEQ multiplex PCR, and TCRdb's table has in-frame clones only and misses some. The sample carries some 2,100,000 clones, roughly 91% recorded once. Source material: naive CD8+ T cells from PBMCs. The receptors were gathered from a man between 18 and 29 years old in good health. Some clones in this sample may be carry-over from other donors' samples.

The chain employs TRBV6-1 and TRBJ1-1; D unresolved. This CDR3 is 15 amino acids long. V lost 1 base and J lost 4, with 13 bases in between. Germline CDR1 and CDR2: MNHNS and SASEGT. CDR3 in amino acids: CASSEVPIGLTEAFF. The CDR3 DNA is TGTGCCAGCAGTGAAGTTCCTATTGGCCTCACTGAAGCTTTCTTT.

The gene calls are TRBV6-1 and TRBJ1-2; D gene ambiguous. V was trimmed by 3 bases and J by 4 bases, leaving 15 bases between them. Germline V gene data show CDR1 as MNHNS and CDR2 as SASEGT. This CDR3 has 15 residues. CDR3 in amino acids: CASSEVFGQIYGYTF. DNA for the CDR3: TGTGCCAGCAGTGAGGTGTTCGGGCAGATCTATGGCTACACCTTC.

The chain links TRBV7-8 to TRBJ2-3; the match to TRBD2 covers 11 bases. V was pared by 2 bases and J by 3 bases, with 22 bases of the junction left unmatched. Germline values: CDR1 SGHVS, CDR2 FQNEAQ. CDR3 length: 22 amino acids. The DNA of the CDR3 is TGTGCCAGCAGCTTATCGGGACTAGCGGACGCGAGCGTCTCGAGGGAGACAGATACGCAGTATTTT. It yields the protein CASSLSGLADASVSRETDTQYF.

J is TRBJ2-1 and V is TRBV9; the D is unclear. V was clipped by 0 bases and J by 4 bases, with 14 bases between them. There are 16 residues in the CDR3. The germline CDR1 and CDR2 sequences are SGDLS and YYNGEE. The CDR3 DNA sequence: TGTGCCAGCAGCGTAGGATCTTGGGCATTATACAATGAGCAGTTCTTC. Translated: CASSVGSWALYNEQFF.

CDR3 sequence reads: CASGASGEGPYEQYF. The CDR3 nucleotides read TGTGCCAGCGGGGCTTCGGGAGAGGGACCCTACGAGCAGTACTTC. The V gene is TRBV28, the J gene TRBJ2-7; D is perhaps TRBD2 (6 bases). Germline loops: CDR1 MDHEN, CDR2 SYDVKM. The CDR3 extends over 15 amino acids. V was clipped by 8 bases and J by 2 bases, with 19 bases between them. Full variable domain (outside the CDR3, taken from reference TRBV28 and TRBJ2-7): DVKVTQSSRYLVKRTGEKVFLECVQDMDHENMFWYRQDPGLGLRLIYFSYDVKMKEKGDIPEGYSVSREKKERFSLILESASTNQTSMYLCASGASGEGPYEQYFGPGTRLTVT.

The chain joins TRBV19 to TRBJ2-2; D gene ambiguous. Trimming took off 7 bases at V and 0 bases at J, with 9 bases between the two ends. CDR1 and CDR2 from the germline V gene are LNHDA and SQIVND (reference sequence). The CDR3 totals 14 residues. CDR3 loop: CASTPAPNTGELFF. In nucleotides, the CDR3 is TGTGCCAGTACCCCGGCGCCGAACACCGGGGAGCTGTTTTTT. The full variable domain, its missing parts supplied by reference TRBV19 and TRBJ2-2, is DGGITQSPKYLFRKEGQNVTLSCEQNLNHDAMYWYRQDPGQGLRLIYYSQIVNDFQKGDIAEGYSVSREKKESFPLTVTSAQKNPTAFYLCASTPAPNTGELFFGEGSRLTVL.

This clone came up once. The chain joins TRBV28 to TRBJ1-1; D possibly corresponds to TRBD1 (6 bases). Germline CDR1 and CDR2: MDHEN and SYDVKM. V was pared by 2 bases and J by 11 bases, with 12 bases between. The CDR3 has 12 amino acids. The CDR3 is CASSLINRDAFF. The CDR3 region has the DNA TGTGCCAGCAGTTTAATCAACAGGGATGCTTTCTTT.

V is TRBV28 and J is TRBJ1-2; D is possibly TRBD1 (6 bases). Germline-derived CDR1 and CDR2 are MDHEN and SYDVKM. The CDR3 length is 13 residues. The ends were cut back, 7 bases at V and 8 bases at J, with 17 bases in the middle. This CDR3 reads CASTYSLGAGYTF. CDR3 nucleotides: TGTGCCAGCACCTACTCGTTGGGGGCCGGCTACACCTTC.

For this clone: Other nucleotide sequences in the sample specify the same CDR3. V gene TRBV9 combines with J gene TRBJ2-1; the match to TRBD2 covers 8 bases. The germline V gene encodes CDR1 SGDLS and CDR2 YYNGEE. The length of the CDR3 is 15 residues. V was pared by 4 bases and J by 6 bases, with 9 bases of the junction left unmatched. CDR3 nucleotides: TGTGCCAGCAGCTCCAGCGGGAGTGGTGGCAATGAGCAGTTCTTC. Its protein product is CASSSSGSGGNEQFF.

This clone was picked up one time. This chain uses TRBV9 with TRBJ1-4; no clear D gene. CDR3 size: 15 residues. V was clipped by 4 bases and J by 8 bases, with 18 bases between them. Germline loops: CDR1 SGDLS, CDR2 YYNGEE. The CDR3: CASSPTAIRAEKLFF. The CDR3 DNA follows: TGTGCCAGCAGCCCAACGGCTATAAGGGCGGAAAAACTGTTTTTT. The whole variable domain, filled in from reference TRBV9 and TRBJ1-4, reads DSGVTQTPKHLITATGQRVTLRCSPRSGDLSVYWYQQSLDQGLQFLIQYYNGEERAKGNILERFSAQQFPDLHSELNLSSLELGDSALYFCASSPTAIRAEKLFFGSGTQLSVL.

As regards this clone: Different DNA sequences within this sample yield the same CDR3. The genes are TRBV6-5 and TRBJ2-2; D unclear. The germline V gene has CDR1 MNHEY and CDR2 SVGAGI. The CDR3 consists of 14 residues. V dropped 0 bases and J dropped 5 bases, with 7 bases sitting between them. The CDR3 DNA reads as TGTGCCAGCAGTTACTCGGACCGGACCGGGGAGCTGTTTTTT. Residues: CASSYSDRTGELFF.

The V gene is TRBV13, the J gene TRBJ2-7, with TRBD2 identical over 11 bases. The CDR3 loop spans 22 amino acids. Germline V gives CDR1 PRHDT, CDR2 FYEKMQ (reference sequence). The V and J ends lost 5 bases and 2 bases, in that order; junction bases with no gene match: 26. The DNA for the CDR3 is TGTGCCAGCAGCCTTAGACAGATGAGTGTAACTAGCGGGGGAACTATGACCTACGAGCAGTACTTC. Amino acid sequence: CASSLRQMSVTSGGTMTYEQYF.

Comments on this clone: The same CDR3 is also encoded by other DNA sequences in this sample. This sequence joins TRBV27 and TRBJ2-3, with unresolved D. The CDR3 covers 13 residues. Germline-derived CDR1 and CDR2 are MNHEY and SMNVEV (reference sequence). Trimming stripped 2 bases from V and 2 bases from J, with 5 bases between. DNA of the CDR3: TGTGCCAGCAGTTTAATATCCACAGATACGCAGTATTTT. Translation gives CASSLISTDTQYF.

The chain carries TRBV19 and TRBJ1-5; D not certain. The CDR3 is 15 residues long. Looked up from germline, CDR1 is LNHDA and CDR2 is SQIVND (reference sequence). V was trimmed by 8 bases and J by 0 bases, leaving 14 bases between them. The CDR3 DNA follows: TGTGCCAGTCTGGAGAACTCTTTTAGCAATCAGCCCCAGCATTTT. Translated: CASLENSFSNQPQHF.

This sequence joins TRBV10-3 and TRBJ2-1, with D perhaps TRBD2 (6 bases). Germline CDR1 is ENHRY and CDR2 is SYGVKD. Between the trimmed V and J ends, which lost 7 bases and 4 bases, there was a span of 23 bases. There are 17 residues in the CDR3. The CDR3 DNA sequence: TGTGCCATCACCGCCAAGAATATAGCGGAGAAGTACAATGAGCAGTTCTTC. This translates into CAITAKNIAEKYNEQFF.